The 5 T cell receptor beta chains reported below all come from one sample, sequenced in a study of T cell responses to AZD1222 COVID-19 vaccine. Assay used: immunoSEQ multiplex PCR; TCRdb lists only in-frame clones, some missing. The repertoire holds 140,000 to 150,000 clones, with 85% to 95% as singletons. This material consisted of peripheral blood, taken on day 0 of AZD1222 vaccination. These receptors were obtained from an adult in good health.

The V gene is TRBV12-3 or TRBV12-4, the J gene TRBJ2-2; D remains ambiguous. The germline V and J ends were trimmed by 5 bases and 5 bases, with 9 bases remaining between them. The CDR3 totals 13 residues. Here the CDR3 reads CASSSPVTGELFF. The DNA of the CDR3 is TGTGCCAGCAGTAGTCCGGTGACCGGGGAGCTGTTTTTT.

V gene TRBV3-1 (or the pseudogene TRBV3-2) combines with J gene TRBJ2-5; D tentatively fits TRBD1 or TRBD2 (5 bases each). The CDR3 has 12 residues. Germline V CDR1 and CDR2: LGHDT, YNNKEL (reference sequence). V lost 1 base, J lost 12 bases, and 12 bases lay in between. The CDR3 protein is CASSQATGAKYF. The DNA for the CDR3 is TGTGCCAGCAGCCAAGCCACCGGGGCAAAGTACTTC.

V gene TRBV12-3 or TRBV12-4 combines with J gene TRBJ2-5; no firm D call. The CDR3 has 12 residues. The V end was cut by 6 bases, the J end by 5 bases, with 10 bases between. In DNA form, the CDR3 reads TGTGCCAGCAGCCTTGAATTTGAGACCCAGTACTTC. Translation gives CASSLEFETQYF.

As DNA, the CDR3 is TGTGCCAGCAGTGAGAGGAACGAGCAGTACTTC. Protein product: CASSERNEQYF. V is TRBV2 and J is TRBJ2-7; D unclear. Trimming took 3 bases from V and 5 from J, leaving 5 bases between them. CDR3 length: 11 amino acids. Germline assignment: CDR1 SNHLY and CDR2 FYNNEI.

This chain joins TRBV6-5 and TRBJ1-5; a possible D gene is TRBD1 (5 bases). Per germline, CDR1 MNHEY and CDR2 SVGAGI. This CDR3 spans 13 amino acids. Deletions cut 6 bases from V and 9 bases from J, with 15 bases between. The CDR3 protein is CASSSDTVRPQHF. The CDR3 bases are TGTGCCAGCAGCTCGGACACCGTACGGCCCCAGCATTTT.